A selection of T cell receptor beta chains follows, all from one sample in a study of graft-versus-host responses after intestinal transplantation. Sequencing was performed with immunoSEQ multiplex PCR; in TCRdb, only in-frame clones are kept and a portion is missing. The table has 25,000 to 30,000 clones, about 80% seen once. Sequencing used ileum tissue, obtained 98 days after intestinal transplantation. The source is a human patient who received an intestinal transplant, so some T cells may come from the graft donor. Both conserved end residues are part of each CDR3. Each record gives: clone size, J gene, V gene, CDR3 length, D gene, CDR3 DNA, CDR3 protein. The D gene is left open where the match is weak. Part of the rows lack a size; the others show once, few, many or a class for expanded clones.

NA | TRBJ1-5 | TRBV6-6 | 16 | NA | TGTGCCAGCAGTAAGTACAGGATCGATAGCAATCAGCCCCAGCATTTT | CASSKYRIDSNQPQHF
NA | TRBJ2-3 | TRBV11-2 | 12 | TRBD1 | TGTGCCAGCAGAAAAGACAGGGTTAAAAAGTATTTT | CASRKDRVKKYF
NA | TRBJ1-6 | TRBV7-3 | 13 | NA | TGTGCCAGCAGCTCAGGCTATAATTCACCCCTCCACTTT | CASSSGYNSPLHF
NA | TRBJ2-5 | TRBV25-1 | 13 | NA | TGTGCCAGCACATTGGGGGGCCAAGAGACCCAGTACTTC | CASTLGGQETQYF
NA | TRBJ2-2 | TRBV7-9 | 16 | TRBD2 | TGTGCCAGCAGCGAACTAGCGGGGGGTCCTACCGGGGAGCTGTTTTTT | CASSELAGGPTGELFF
once | TRBJ1-1 | TRBV7-8 | 12 | NA | TGTGCCAGCAGCTTTGTCGGCAGTGAAGCTTTCTTT | CASSFVGSEAFF
NA | TRBJ1-1 | TRBV7-3 | 16 | TRBD1 | TGTGCCAGCAGCTCCCCCGGGGACAGGGTGGACACTGAAGCTTTCTTT | CASSSPGDRVDTEAFF
NA | TRBJ2-7 | TRBV7-2 | 15 | NA | TGTGCCAGCAGTCATGAAGGGGACTGGGCGTACGAGCAGTACTTC | CASSHEGDWAYEQYF
NA | TRBJ1-2 | TRBV2 | 16 | TRBD1 | TGTGCCAGCGGGGGGACAGGTTTCAACTGGGTTGATGGCTACACCTTC | CASGGTGFNWVDGYTF
NA | TRBJ2-1 | TRBV29-1 | 13 | NA | TGCAGCGGGGTGGACGGATGGACCAATGAGCAGTTCTTC | CSGVDGWTNEQFF
NA | TRBJ2-1 | TRBV2 | 15 | TRBD2 | TGTGCCACCAGTGAACGGGGGGGGGACTACAATGAGCAGTTCTTC | CATSERGGDYNEQFF
NA | TRBJ1-1 | TRBV6-6 | 15 | NA | TGTGCCAGCATCCAGGGTCAAGAGGCGTCCACTGAAGCTTTCTTT | CASIQGQEASTEAFF
NA | TRBJ2-7 | TRBV7-2 | 15 | NA | TGTGCCAGCAGCTTAGCGGGGGGACTCTCCTACGAGCAGTACTTC | CASSLAGGLSYEQYF
NA | TRBJ2-7 | TRBV7-2 | 15 | TRBD1 | TGTGCCAGCAGGGACGAAGTAGGGGGCCGCTACGAGCAGTACTTC | CASRDEVGGRYEQYF
NA | TRBJ2-7 | TRBV27 | 14 | NA | TGTGCCAGCATGGGAAGAGGGGGACCATTTTCCCAGTACTTC | CASMGRGGPFSQYF
NA | TRBJ1-2 | TRBV4-1 | 16 | TRBD1 | TGCGCCAGCAGCCAAGATTCCGGACAGGGAAACTATGGCTACACCTTC | CASSQDSGQGNYGYTF
NA | TRBJ2-7 | TRBV29-1 | 12 | NA | TGCAGCGTTGGGGGGGGCGGATACGAGCAGTACTTC | CSVGGGGYEQYF
NA | TRBJ2-1 | TRBV7-9 | 14 | TRBD1 | TGTGCCAGCAGCGTGACAGGGGGCTGGAATGAGCAGTTCTTC | CASSVTGGWNEQFF
NA | TRBJ2-3 | TRBV6-1 | 15 | NA | TGTGCCAGCAGTGTATCAGTTCCCTACACAGATACGCAGTATTTT | CASSVSVPYTDTQYF
NA | TRBJ1-4 | TRBV9 | 14 | NA | TGTGCCAGCAGCGCAGGGGCAACTAATGAAAAACTGTTTTTT | CASSAGATNEKLFF
few | TRBJ2-7 | TRBV6-5 | 12 | NA | TGTGCCAGCAGGGACGGGAGCTACGAGCAGTACTTC | CASRDGSYEQYF
NA | TRBJ2-2 | TRBV5-6 | 13 | NA | TGTGCCAGCAGCACGGGACCCACCGGGGAGCTGTTTTTT | CASSTGPTGELFF
NA | TRBJ1-1 | TRBV5-3 | 17 | TRBD1 | TGTGCCAGAAGCCCGGACCGGGACAGGGGTTTGAACACTGAAGCTTTCTTT | CARSPDRDRGLNTEAFF
NA | TRBJ2-5 | TRBV4-1 | 13 | NA | TGCGCCAGCAGCCAGGGACAACGAGAGACCCAGTACTTC | CASSQGQRETQYF
few | TRBJ2-7 | TRBV5-1 | 18 | NA | TGCGCCAGCAGCTACAACGGGGGACAGGGACTAGCCTCCTACGAGCAGTACTTC | CASSYNGGQGLASYEQYF
NA | TRBJ1-2 | TRBV29-1 | 12 | NA | TGCAGCGTTGAGGCGGGGAACTATGGCTACACCTTC | CSVEAGNYGYTF
NA | TRBJ2-7 | TRBV27 | 14 | TRBD1 | TGTGCCAGTCGTACAGGGGCGTCTGCCTACGAGCAGTACTTC | CASRTGASAYEQYF
once | TRBJ2-5 | TRBV4-1 | 13 | NA | TGCGCCAGCAGCCCTGTAATTGGGGGGACCCAGTACTTC | CASSPVIGGTQYF
NA | TRBJ2-3 | TRBV27 | 16 | TRBD2 | TGTGCCACCCGGACTAGCGGGGGACCCCCCGCAGATACGCAGTATTTT | CATRTSGGPPADTQYF
NA | TRBJ2-1 | TRBV29-1 | 17 | TRBD2 | TGCAGCGTTTATAAGGTCCTAGCGGGGGGGCCGGTGGATGAGCAGTTCTTC | CSVYKVLAGGPVDEQFF
NA | TRBJ1-1 | TRBV9 | 15 | NA | TGTGCCAGCAGCGTAGGATGGGTAATGAACACTGAAGCTTTCTTT | CASSVGWVMNTEAFF
NA | TRBJ1-2 | TRBV5-6 | 10 | NA | TGTGCCAGCAGGGGGCGGGAAGACACCTTC | CASRGREDTF
NA | TRBJ1-5 | TRBV15 | 18 | TRBD1 | TGTGCCACCAGCAGAGATCGGGGTAAGCGACAGGGTAATCAGCCCCAGCATTTT | CATSRDRGKRQGNQPQHF
NA | TRBJ2-5 | TRBV7-3 | 16 | NA | TGTGCCAGCAGCTTACTCGGCGGGCCCCCTGGGGAGACCCAGTACTTC | CASSLLGGPPGETQYF
NA | TRBJ2-2 | TRBV7-3 | 16 | TRBD1 | TGTGCCAGCAGCTTTCGGGGGACAGGGTTGACCGGGGAGCTGTTTTTT | CASSFRGTGLTGELFF
once | TRBJ1-5 | TRBV28 | 16 | NA | TGTGCCAGCAGTTTCGTCCGGGGCGGAAATAATCAGCCCCAGCATTTT | CASSFVRGGNNQPQHF
NA | TRBJ1-2 | TRBV7-9 | 13 | NA | TGTGCCAGCAGCCCGACAGGAGGGTGGGGCTACACCTTC | CASSPTGGWGYTF
NA | TRBJ1-6 | TRBV5-1 | 19 | TRBD1 | TGCGCCAGCAGCCGAATTCCTGGGACAGGGCGGGGAATAGGTTCACCCCTCCACTTT | CASSRIPGTGRGIGSPLHF
NA | TRBJ1-5 | TRBV27 | 17 | NA | TGTGCCAGCAGTCTAGCCGGATCGGGGGTTGGCAATCAGCCCCAGCATTTT | CASSLAGSGVGNQPQHF
NA | TRBJ2-1 | TRBV7-8 | 15 | NA | TGTGCCAGCAGCTTAGCGGGGGGTAAACCGAATGAGCAGTTCTTC | CASSLAGGKPNEQFF
NA | TRBJ1-5 | TRBV5-8 | 14 | NA | TGTGCCAGCAGCTTCCAGGGAAACAATCAGCCCCAGCATTTT | CASSFQGNNQPQHF
NA | TRBJ2-7 | TRBV6-6 | 14 | NA | TGTGCCAGCAGTTACTTGCAGTTCGGGTACGAGCAGTACTTC | CASSYLQFGYEQYF
NA | TRBJ1-5 | TRBV4-1 | 16 | TRBD1 | TGCGCCAGCAGCCAAGAGGGAACAGGGGTCAGTCAGCCCCAGCATTTT | CASSQEGTGVSQPQHF
once | TRBJ1-6 | TRBV7-9 | 15 | NA | TGTGCCAGCAGCTTGCCCCACCCTTCAAATTCACCCCTCCACTTT | CASSLPHPSNSPLHF